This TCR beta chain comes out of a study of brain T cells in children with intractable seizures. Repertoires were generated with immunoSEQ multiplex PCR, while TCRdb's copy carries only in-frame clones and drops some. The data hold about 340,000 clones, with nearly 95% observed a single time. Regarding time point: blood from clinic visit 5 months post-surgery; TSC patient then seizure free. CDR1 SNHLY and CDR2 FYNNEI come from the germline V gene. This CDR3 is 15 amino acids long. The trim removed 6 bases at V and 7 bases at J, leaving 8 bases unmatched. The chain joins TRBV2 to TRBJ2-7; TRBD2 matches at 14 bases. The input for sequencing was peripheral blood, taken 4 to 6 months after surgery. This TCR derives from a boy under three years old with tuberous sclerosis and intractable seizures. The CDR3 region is CASRRLAGGPGEQYF. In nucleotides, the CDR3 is TGTGCCAGCAGACGACTAGCGGGAGGGCCGGGTGAGCAGTACTTC.